Listed below are T cell receptor beta chains from one sample, sequenced in a study of T cell responses to AZD1222 COVID-19 vaccine. Method: immunoSEQ multiplex PCR; TCRdb's copy keeps in-frame clones and lacks some. Of 96,000 or so clones detected, roughly 90% appear once; the ten largest clones hold 26%. Sample: peripheral blood, taken on day 0 of AZD1222 vaccination. All receptors derive from an adult in good health. Both conserved end residues are trimmed from each CDR3.

j_gene: TRBJ2-3; len: 13; v_gene: TRBV7-9; CDR3aa: ASTNRGTGSDTQY
j_gene: TRBJ1-3; len: 13; v_gene: TRBV5-1; CDR3aa: ASSLGQAAGNTIY
j_gene: TRBJ2-7; len: 17; v_gene: TRBV18; CDR3aa: ASSRVSGQGAAQTYEQY
j_gene: TRBJ2-2; len: 14; v_gene: TRBV2; CDR3aa: ASSTGTRGYTGELF
j_gene: TRBJ2-7; len: 12; v_gene: TRBV19; CDR3aa: ASSFGGRGNEQY
j_gene: TRBJ2-2; len: 15; v_gene: TRBV6-2/TRBV6-3; CDR3aa: ASSYSGTSANPGELF
j_gene: TRBJ2-1; len: 11; v_gene: TRBV7-7; CDR3aa: ASSLARNNEQF
j_gene: TRBJ1-2; len: 14; v_gene: TRBV6-5; CDR3aa: ASSYWGGGENYGYT
j_gene: TRBJ2-7; len: 12; v_gene: TRBV21-1; CDR3aa: ASSKRDRPYEQY
j_gene: TRBJ1-2; len: 15; v_gene: TRBV11-2; CDR3aa: ASSSRYRTGGSYGYT
j_gene: TRBJ1-3; len: 14; v_gene: TRBV4-2; CDR3aa: ASSQDRDSSGNTIY
j_gene: TRBJ2-5; len: 12; v_gene: TRBV19; CDR3aa: ASSIDSGGETQY
j_gene: TRBJ2-7; len: 12; v_gene: TRBV5-8; CDR3aa: ASSGWGSAYEQY
j_gene: TRBJ1-1; len: 16; v_gene: TRBV7-2; CDR3aa: ASSLFYRDTSGNTEAF
j_gene: TRBJ2-1; len: 14; v_gene: TRBV15; CDR3aa: ATSSDRGRSYNEQF
j_gene: TRBJ2-5; len: 12; v_gene: TRBV5-1; CDR3aa: ASSVGTGEETQY
j_gene: TRBJ2-2; len: 14; v_gene: TRBV9; CDR3aa: ASKFGLAGEAGELF
j_gene: TRBJ2-1; len: 11; v_gene: TRBV27; CDR3aa: ASSLGSYNEQF
j_gene: TRBJ1-2; len: 15; v_gene: TRBV25-1; CDR3aa: ASRDSGTGLPMRGYT
j_gene: TRBJ1-5; len: 12; v_gene: TRBV28; CDR3aa: ASPSDSSNQPQH
j_gene: TRBJ2-7; len: 15; v_gene: TRBV28; CDR3aa: ASSPGLAGASSYEQY
j_gene: TRBJ2-5; len: 15; v_gene: TRBV12-5; CDR3aa: ASGLVGLAGGQETQY
j_gene: TRBJ2-7; len: 12; v_gene: TRBV28; CDR3aa: ASSQGLDGYEQY
j_gene: TRBJ2-7; len: 13; v_gene: TRBV28; CDR3aa: ASSLWASGSYEQY
j_gene: TRBJ2-2; len: 13; v_gene: TRBV5-1; CDR3aa: ASSLAFTITGELF
j_gene: TRBJ2-2; len: 14; v_gene: TRBV28; CDR3aa: ASRPEGRGASGELF
j_gene: TRBJ1-1; len: 12; v_gene: TRBV28; CDR3aa: ASSYTGGYTEAF
j_gene: TRBJ2-7; len: 11; v_gene: TRBV28; CDR3aa: ASISGSTYEQY
j_gene: TRBJ2-7; len: 12; v_gene: TRBV27; CDR3aa: ASNTRTGPYEQY
j_gene: TRBJ1-4; len: 14; v_gene: TRBV4-1; CDR3aa: ASRPTPTGDNEKLF
j_gene: TRBJ2-5; len: 11; v_gene: TRBV5-5; CDR3aa: ASSPYRGETQY
j_gene: TRBJ2-1; len: 19; v_gene: TRBV7-8; CDR3aa: ASTAGRTLKVSGRASNEQF
j_gene: TRBJ2-7; len: 12; v_gene: TRBV9; CDR3aa: ASSHGTGTYEQY
j_gene: TRBJ2-7; len: 15; v_gene: TRBV15; CDR3aa: ATSRDPLASGNHEQY
j_gene: TRBJ2-5; len: 11; v_gene: TRBV7-9; CDR3aa: ASSQDSQETQY
j_gene: TRBJ2-7; len: 12; v_gene: TRBV28; CDR3aa: ASNPPGDNYEQY
j_gene: TRBJ2-2; len: 13; v_gene: TRBV30; CDR3aa: ASPFSGSLTGELF
j_gene: TRBJ1-2; len: 13; v_gene: TRBV11-2; CDR3aa: ASSLGSGQNYGYT
j_gene: TRBJ1-6; len: 13; v_gene: TRBV28; CDR3aa: ASSQEDIRGSPLH
j_gene: TRBJ1-5; len: 22; v_gene: TRBV6-6; CDR3aa: ASSPPRQGLRVSGSYLSNQPQH
j_gene: TRBJ2-3; len: 11; v_gene: TRBV7-3; CDR3aa: ASSPKGTDTQY
j_gene: TRBJ1-6; len: 11; v_gene: TRBV6-5; CDR3aa: ASSRLWNSPLH
j_gene: TRBJ1-1; len: 11; v_gene: TRBV28; CDR3aa: ASRITGRTEAF
j_gene: TRBJ1-3; len: 14; v_gene: TRBV24-1; CDR3aa: ATSDPRGESGNTIY
j_gene: TRBJ2-7; len: 13; v_gene: TRBV2; CDR3aa: ASSVAGGPDYEQY
j_gene: TRBJ1-5; len: 11; v_gene: TRBV12-3/TRBV12-4; CDR3aa: ASSPGFRQPQH
j_gene: TRBJ2-5; len: 13; v_gene: TRBV7-8; CDR3aa: ASSLGGSGGETQY
j_gene: TRBJ2-1; len: 14; v_gene: TRBV5-1; CDR3aa: ASSSVTSGRGDEQF
j_gene: TRBJ1-2; len: 13; v_gene: TRBV6-2/TRBV6-3; CDR3aa: ASSYSRGANYGYT
j_gene: TRBJ1-2; len: 11; v_gene: TRBV30; CDR3aa: AWSVQGLRGYT
j_gene: TRBJ2-1; len: 13; v_gene: TRBV5-1; CDR3aa: ASSSLAGTHNEQF
j_gene: TRBJ2-5; len: 12; v_gene: TRBV30; CDR3aa: AWSVKAGAETQY
j_gene: TRBJ2-5; len: 11; v_gene: TRBV7-2; CDR3aa: ASSFTGGETQY